One and the same sample provided the 16 T cell receptor beta chains below, sequenced in a study of T cells in narcolepsy. Sequenced by immunoSEQ multiplex PCR; TCRdb stores in-frame clones only, minus some. The sample yields tens of thousands of clones, around four fifths seen once. Sample: CD45RA- memory CD4+ T cells from PBMCs. Receptor source: a human donor with narcolepsy.

The CDR3 nucleotides read TGCGCCAGCAGCTTGACCGGGACAGGGGTTAACGAGCAGTACTTC. It specifies CASSLTGTGVNEQYF. The chain couples TRBV5-1 to TRBJ2-7; 10 bases align to TRBD1. CDR3 length: 15 amino acids. CDR1 is SGHRS and CDR2 is YFSETQ in the germline V gene. With 1 base clipped from V and 5 bases from J, the junction kept 6 bases outside the gene matches. The full variable domain, rest sourced from reference TRBV5-1 and TRBJ2-7, is KAGVTQTPRYLIKTRGQQVTLSCSPISGHRSVSWYQQTPGQGLQFLFEYFSETQRNKGNFPGRFSGRQFSNSRSEMNVSTLELGDSALYLCASSLTGTGVNEQYFGPGTRLTVT.

V gene TRBV11-3 combines with J gene TRBJ1-3; D is ambiguous. Per germline, CDR1 SGHNT and CDR2 YENEEA. The CDR3 is 13 amino acids. V lost 5 bases to trimming and J lost 0 bases, with 5 bases between them. The CDR3 DNA follows: TGTGCCAGCAGCGGCACCTCTGGAAACACCATATATTTT. Its protein product is CASSGTSGNTIYF.

The chain couples TRBV11-1 to TRBJ1-1; possible D gene TRBD1, 6 bases. The CDR3 extends over 15 amino acids. Germline V CDR1 and CDR2: SGHAT, FQDESV (reference sequence). V lost 6 bases and J 6 bases, leaving 20 bases between the germline ends. The CDR3 DNA reads TGTGCCAGCAGAGGGGGGGCCACCCGAACATCTGAAGCTTTCTTT. Translated, it gives CASRGGATRTSEAFF.

The rearrangement uses TRBV10-3 and TRBJ2-3; D not certain. Germline V gene sequence: CDR1 ENHRY, CDR2 SYGVKD. V was cut by 4 bases and J by 1 base, with 3 bases left in between. The CDR3 totals 12 residues. The CDR3 DNA is TGTGCCATCAGTGCGGGCACAGATACGCAGTATTTT. This encodes CAISAGTDTQYF.

The genes are TRBV2 and TRBJ2-7; D gene ambiguous. V was trimmed by 5 bases and J by 3 bases, leaving 5 bases between them. The V gene's germline CDR1 is SNHLY and CDR2 FYNNEI. The CDR3 extends over 11 amino acids. This CDR3 is CASSRNYEQYF. In nucleotides, the CDR3 is TGTGCCAGCAGTCGAAACTACGAGCAGTACTTC. The full variable domain, completed using reference TRBV2 and TRBJ2-7, is EPEVTQTPSHQVTQMGQEVILRCVPISNHLYFYWYRQILGQKVEFLVSFYNNEISEKSEIFDDQFSVERPDGSNFTLKIRSTKLEDSAMYFCASSRNYEQYFGPGTRLTVT.

This clone is a singleton in its sample. The CDR3 coding sequence is TGTGCCATCAGATCAAGACAGGGAAGAGTAAAAAACACTGAAGCTTTCTTT. It codes for CAIRSRQGRVKNTEAFF. The chain recombines TRBV10-3 with TRBJ1-1; 7 bases map to TRBD1. The CDR3 is made up of 17 amino acids. Trimming removed 6 bases from V and 2 bases from J; junction bases left unmatched: 15. Germline V lookup: CDR1 ENHRY, CDR2 SYGVKD.

The table lists this clone with a count of one. The gene calls are TRBV28 and TRBJ2-7; D is perhaps TRBD1 or TRBD2 (6 bases each). CDR1 MDHEN and CDR2 SYDVKM come from the germline V gene. This CDR3 region has 14 residues. Trimming stripped 6 bases from V and 4 bases from J, with 16 bases between. The CDR3 is CASRGGEGWYEQYF. In DNA form, the CDR3 reads TGTGCCAGCAGGGGGGGCGAAGGGTGGTACGAGCAGTACTTC.

This rearrangement joins TRBV6-1 to TRBJ1-6; D remains ambiguous. Germline V gene sequence: CDR1 MNHNS, CDR2 SASEGT. The CDR3 covers 15 residues. Between the trimmed V and J ends, which lost 1 base and 4 bases, there was a span of 8 bases. The DNA of the CDR3 is TGTGCCAGCAGTGAAGATCCCAGATATAATTCACCCCTCCACTTT. Amino acids: CASSEDPRYNSPLHF.

V is TRBV10-3 and J is TRBJ2-7; D unclear. Trimming removed 6 bases from V and 2 bases from J, with 8 bases in between. CDR1 is ENHRY, CDR2 SYGVKD, per germline. The CDR3 is made up of 12 amino acids. As DNA, the CDR3 is TGTGCCATCAGCCAAGGGACCTACGAGCAGTACTTC. Its translation is CAISQGTYEQYF.

The chain has TRBV5-8 and TRBJ2-7; D may be TRBD1 or TRBD2 (6 bases each). CDR3 length: 14 residues. CDR1 is SGHTS and CDR2 is YDEGEE in the germline V gene. V gave up 3 bases and J gave up 5 bases, with 15 bases separating them. CDR3 sequence: CASSWRRGPNEQYF. The CDR3 coding sequence is TGTGCCAGCAGCTGGAGACGGGGGCCCAACGAGCAGTACTTC.

The rearrangement uses TRBV18 and TRBJ1-5; D not certain. Germline values: CDR1 KGHSH, CDR2 LQKENI. Trimming left V 3 bases short and J 9 bases short, with 9 bases between. This CDR3 comprises 12 residues. The CDR3 sequence: CASSPNETPQHF. The CDR3 DNA sequence: TGTGCCAGCTCACCTAATGAAACGCCCCAGCATTTT. The variable domain in full, completed from reference TRBV18 and TRBJ1-5, reads NAGVMQNPRHLVRRRGQEARLRCSPMKGHSHVYWYRQLPEEGLKFMVYLQKENIIDESGMPKERFSAEFPKEGPSILRIQQVVRGDSAAYFCASSPNETPQHFGDGTRLSIL.

The V and J genes are TRBV5-4 and TRBJ2-4; D remains unclear. The V and J ends lost 2 bases and 10 bases respectively, with 16 bases between them. This CDR3 contains 14 residues. The germline CDR1 and CDR2 sequences are SGHNT and YYREEE (reference sequence). The CDR3 here is CASSFVSIPLIQYF. CDR3 coding DNA: TGTGCCAGCAGCTTCGTCAGTATTCCCTTAATTCAGTACTTC.

The rearrangement joins TRBV28 to TRBJ2-5, with TRBD2 as a possible D gene (6 bases). V was clipped by 6 bases and J by 1 base, with 15 bases between them. CDR3 length: 15 amino acids. The germline V gene encodes CDR1 MDHEN and CDR2 SYDVKM. The CDR3 protein is CASSQTGTGQETQYF. The CDR3 DNA reads as TGTGCCAGCAGCCAAACCGGGACTGGCCAAGAGACCCAGTACTTC.

This chain uses TRBV11-2 with TRBJ2-7; D gene ambiguous. The germline CDR1 and CDR2 sequences are SGHAT and FQNNGV. The CDR3 is 12 residues long. V was pared by 4 bases and J by 3 bases, with 7 bases between. The DNA of the CDR3 is TGTGCCAGCAGCTACGGACGCTACGAGCAGTACTTC. Translating gives CASSYGRYEQYF.

As concerns this clone: Because the CDR3's place on the DNA is in doubt, the DNA is left out and the CDR3 is given as listed by TCRdb. Other DNA variants within this sample encode the same CDR3. The V call is TRBV6-1, the J call TRBJ1-1; the DNA was not compared with TRBD1, the D call given in the table. Inclusive of both ends, the CDR3 amounts to 17 amino acids. Germline CDR1 MNHNS, CDR2 SASEGT. CDR3 in amino acids: CASSERGWGQGNTEAFF.

The CDR3 region has the DNA TGTGCCAGCTCGCGGGACGACGCGGGATACGAGCAGTACTTC. Its protein product is CASSRDDAGYEQYF. The V gene is TRBV18, the J gene TRBJ2-7; weak D call: TRBD2 (6 bases). Germline CDR1 reads KGHSH; CDR2 reads LQKENI. This CDR3 spans 14 amino acids. Trimming shortened V by 6 bases and J by 4 bases, and 16 bases separated the two germline ends.